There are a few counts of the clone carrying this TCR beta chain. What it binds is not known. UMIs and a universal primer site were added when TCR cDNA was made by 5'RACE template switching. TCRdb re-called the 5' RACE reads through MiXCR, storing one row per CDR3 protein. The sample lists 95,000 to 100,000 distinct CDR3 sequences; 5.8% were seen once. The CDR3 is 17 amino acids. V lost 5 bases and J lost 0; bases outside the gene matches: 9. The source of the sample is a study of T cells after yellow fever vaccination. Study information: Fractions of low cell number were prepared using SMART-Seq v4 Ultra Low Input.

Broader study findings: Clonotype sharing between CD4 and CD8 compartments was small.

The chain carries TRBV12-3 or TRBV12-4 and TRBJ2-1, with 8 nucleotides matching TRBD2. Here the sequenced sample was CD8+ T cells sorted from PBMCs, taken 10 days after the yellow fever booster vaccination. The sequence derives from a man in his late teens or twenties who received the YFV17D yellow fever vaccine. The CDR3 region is CASSQSRRGGSYNEQFF. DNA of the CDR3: TGTGCCAGCAGTCAATCCCGCCGGGGGGGCTCCTACAATGAGCAGTTCTTC.